This is a list of T cell receptor beta chains from one sample in a study of blood T cell repertoires in COVID-19. The method was immunoSEQ multiplex PCR; TCRdb's version includes in-frame clones alone and lacks a portion of them. This table has 300,000 or so clones, roughly 83% appearing once. Sample: peripheral blood. The receptors originated from a woman aged 50 to 60 with acute or convalescent COVID-19. CDR3s include the opening cysteine and the closing phenylalanine or tryptophan. D genes are given only for firm matches. Expanded clones get a size class; other rows say once, few or many, or leave the size out.

v_call	j_call	clone_size	d_call	cdr3_nt	cdr3_aa
TRBV28	TRBJ2-7	NA	NA	TGTGCCAGCAGTGAGACAGTTCCCCCCTACGAGCAGTACTTC	CASSETVPPYEQYF
TRBV25-1	TRBJ2-7	NA	TRBD1	TGTGCCAGCAGTGATCCGACAGGGCCCCACGAGCAGTACTTC	CASSDPTGPHEQYF
TRBV21-1	TRBJ1-1	NA	NA	TGTGCCAGCCCCCCCTTTCAAAAGGGGGGGACTGAAGCTTTCTTT	CASPPFQKGGTEAFF
TRBV24-1	TRBJ2-2	few	TRBD2	TGTGCCACCTCCTGGGGAGGGGTAAACACCGGGGAGCTGTTTTTT	CATSWGGVNTGELFF
TRBV19	TRBJ1-5	NA	NA	TGTGCCAGTAGTATAGACGGATTGGCAGGGTACCTGTATAGCAATCAGCCCCAGCATTTT	CASSIDGLAGYLYSNQPQHF
TRBV11-2	TRBJ2-7	NA	NA	TGTGCCAGCAGCTTAGCCGGGAGTCGGTACGAGCAGTACTTC	CASSLAGSRYEQYF
TRBV28	TRBJ2-1	NA	TRBD2	TGTGCCAGCAGTTCAGCTAGCGGGAACGCCTACAATGAGCAGTTCTTC	CASSSASGNAYNEQFF
TRBV11-2	TRBJ2-7	NA	NA	TGTGCCAGCAGCTTAGGACTAGGTGGCTACGAGCAGTACTTC	CASSLGLGGYEQYF
TRBV5-1	TRBJ2-7	NA	TRBD2	TGCGCCAGCAGCTTGGGTGGGACTAGCGGATACGAGCAGTACTTC	CASSLGGTSGYEQYF
TRBV11-3	TRBJ2-3	NA	NA	TGTGCCAGCAGTATCGGGGTGGGTGGGCCGCGGTCCGCAGATACGCAGTATTTT	CASSIGVGGPRSADTQYF
TRBV6-2/TRBV6-3	TRBJ1-4	NA	NA	TGTGCCAGCAGCCCTACCCGACAGGCAACTAATGAAAAACTGTTTTTT	CASSPTRQATNEKLFF
TRBV7-3	TRBJ1-2	NA	TRBD1	TGTGCCAGCAGCTCACAACCCTCGGGACAGGGAAGTTCCTATGGCTACACCTTC	CASSSQPSGQGSSYGYTF
TRBV28	TRBJ2-7	NA	NA	TGTGCCAGCAGTTCCAGCTCCTACGAGCAGTACTTC	CASSSSSYEQYF
TRBV29-1	TRBJ2-4	NA	NA	TGCAGCGTTGTTCGGGTAGGCGCTGAGGGCAAAAACATTCAGTACTTC	CSVVRVGAEGKNIQYF
TRBV5-1	TRBJ2-1	NA	TRBD2	TGCGCCAGCAGCTTGGCCGGTAGCGGGAGCAACCACAATGAGCAGTTCTTC	CASSLAGSGSNHNEQFF